What follows describes a single T cell receptor (beta chain). Its antigen is unidentified. Individual cDNA molecules received unique molecular identifiers in the library. One entry per CDR3 protein, called by TCRdb with MiXCR from the RACE reads. The sample contains approximately 89,000 distinct CDR3 sequences, 5% to 8.5% of which appear only once. Time point reported: patch test 2, 6 weeks after DPC sensitization. Treatment defined: therapeutic diphenylcyclopropenone sensitization with weekly scalp DPC. Staff drew blood before applying each patch test. The entry originates in a study of human T cells and chemical hapten exposure. Study-level background: Donors were sensitized with 2% DPC on the upper inner arm.

Whole-study results and caveats: Each of the donors had alopecia, so their immune responses may not resemble those of healthy people.

Deletions cut 3 bases from V and 0 bases from J, with 18 bases between. The CDR3 totals 18 residues. Germline lookup yields CDR1 SNHLY and CDR2 FYNNEI. The sequencing used whole blood, collected in connection with sensitization to the hapten diphenylcyclopropenone (DPC). The sequence derives from a woman in her 30s with alopecia areata. Some clones in this sample may be carry-over from other donors' samples. The J gene is TRBJ1-5, the V gene TRBV2; D is perhaps TRBD1 (6 bases). CDR3 residues: CASSDPQDRPYSNQPQHF. The CDR3 nucleotides read TGTGCCAGCAGTGATCCCCAAGACAGGCCCTATAGCAATCAGCCCCAGCATTTT.